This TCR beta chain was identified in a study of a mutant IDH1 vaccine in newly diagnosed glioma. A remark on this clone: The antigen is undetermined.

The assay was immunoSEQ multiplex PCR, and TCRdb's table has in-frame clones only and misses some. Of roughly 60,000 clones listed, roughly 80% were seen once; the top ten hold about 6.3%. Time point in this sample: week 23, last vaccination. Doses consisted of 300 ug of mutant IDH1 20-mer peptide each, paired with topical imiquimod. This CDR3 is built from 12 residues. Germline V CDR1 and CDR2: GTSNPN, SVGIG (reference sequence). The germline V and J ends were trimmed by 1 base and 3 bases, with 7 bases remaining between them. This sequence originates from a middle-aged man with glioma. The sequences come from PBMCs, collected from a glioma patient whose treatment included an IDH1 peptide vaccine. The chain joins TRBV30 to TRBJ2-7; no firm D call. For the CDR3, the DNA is TGTGCCTGGAGTGCGCAAAACTACGAGCAGTACTTC. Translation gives CAWSAQNYEQYF.